This passage covers 5 T cell receptor beta chains from one sample sequenced in a study of post-analysis software for immune sequencing data. General study points: Five or six TRBV segments, TRBV5-6, TRBV5-1 and TRBV20-1 among them, were found more frequent in patients than controls.

Their antigens remain unidentified. Prepared libraries of TCR beta cDNA carried unique molecular identifiers. Each CDR3 protein is one row after TCRdb ran MiXCR on the PCR reads. The table shows approximately 730,000 distinct CDR3 sequences, with 30% occurring only once. Sequenced input: blood. The receptors derive from a girl aged 5-17 years with multiple sclerosis.

This clonotype was recorded many times. V and J are TRBV7-2 and TRBJ2-5; weak D call: TRBD2 (6 bases). The CDR3 spans 15 residues. From germline, CDR1 is SGHTA and CDR2 FQGNSA. The V end lost 3 bases, the J end lost 3 bases, and 14 bases lay between the germline ends. CDR3 nucleotide sequence: TGTGCCAGCAGCTTGGGAGGCTCGTCAGAAGAGACCCAGTACTTC. Translated: CASSLGGSSEETQYF.

The chain links TRBV7-2 to TRBJ2-7, with D possibly TRBD1 on 6 matching bases. V was cut by 6 bases and J by 2 bases, with 14 bases left in between. The CDR3 is 14 amino acids. Per germline, CDR1 SGHTA and CDR2 FQGNSA. CDR3 loop: CASSPRTDTYEQYF. CDR3 DNA: TGTGCCAGCAGTCCAAGGACAGATACCTACGAGCAGTACTTC.

The V call is TRBV5-1, the J call TRBJ2-5, with 12 bases aligning to TRBD2. With 3 bases clipped from V and 13 bases from J, the junction kept 19 bases outside the gene matches. This CDR3 region has 17 residues. Germline V CDR1 and CDR2: SGHRS, YFSETQ. The CDR3 reads CASSSGLAGTLTYERYF. The CDR3 DNA is TGCGCCAGCAGCTCTGGACTAGCGGGAACCCTAACCTACGAGCGGTACTTC. Full variable domain (rest looked up from reference TRBV5-1 and TRBJ2-5): KAGVTQTPRYLIKTRGQQVTLSCSPISGHRSVSWYQQTPGQGLQFLFEYFSETQRNKGNFPGRFSGRQFSNSRSEMNVSTLELGDSALYLCASSSGLAGTLTYERYFGPGTRLLVL.

The chain links TRBV5-1 to TRBJ1-2; possible D gene TRBD1, 5 bases. V lost 2 bases and J 3 bases, leaving 17 bases between the germline ends. The CDR3 totals 16 residues. Germline-derived CDR1 and CDR2 are SGHRS and YFSETQ. The CDR3 spells CASSLGRTTIDYGYTF. DNA for the CDR3: TGCGCCAGCAGCTTAGGCCGGACAACGATCGACTATGGCTACACCTTC.

The J gene is TRBJ2-2, the V gene TRBV7-7, with 8 positions matching TRBD1. This CDR3 is built from 15 residues. The germline gives CDR1 SSHAT, CDR2 FNYEAQ (reference sequence). With 5 bases clipped from V and 4 bases from J, the junction kept 6 bases outside the gene matches. The CDR3 DNA follows: TGTGCCAGCAGCCCGGACAGGGTGGGCACCGGGGAGCTGTTTTTT. Residues: CASSPDRVGTGELFF.